This TCR beta chain was sequenced in a study of radiation and T cells in renal cell carcinoma. Trimming left V 4 bases short and J 2 bases short, with 14 bases between. This CDR3 comprises 15 residues. Germline V gives CDR1 LNHDA, CDR2 SQIVND (reference sequence). Time point described: baseline pretreatment blood. The treatment here: 15 Gy SBRT to primary tumor, nephrectomy 4 weeks later. Blood was sampled at baseline, 2 weeks and 4 weeks after SBRT. Profiling relied on immunoSEQ multiplex PCR, and the TCRdb table lists in-frame clones only, not all of them. In the table there are roughly 100,000 clones, 80% to 90% of which are singletons.

This clonotype was sampled from a middle-aged man with renal cell carcinoma. This chain connects TRBV19 to TRBJ1-1; a weak D match, TRBD1 (5 bases). The specimen was blood, collected from a patient whose treatment included radiotherapy and nephrectomy. The CDR3 region is CASSTRLGVNTEAFF. In DNA, the CDR3 is TGTGCCAGTAGTACCCGATTAGGGGTCAACACTGAAGCTTTCTTT.